Each of the 23 T cell receptor beta chains below was sequenced from the same sample in a study of neurological immune-mediated disorders. TCRdb re-derived calls from the 5' RACE reads in MiXCR, one entry per CDR3 protein. Of just under 60,000 distinct CDR3 sequences in the sample, 2% to 2.5% were seen once. Input material: PBMCs. The origin of the receptors is a man aged 45-65 years with multiple sclerosis.

About this clonotype: Just one base apart from a much larger clone, this may be a read error. The chain is built from TRBV27 and TRBJ2-4; the D gene is possibly TRBD1 (5 bases). From germline, CDR1 is MNHEY and CDR2 SMNVEV (reference sequence). This CDR3 has 15 amino acids. CDR3 sequence: CASSLSGARKKIQYF. In DNA form, the CDR3 reads TGTGCCAGCAGTTTAAGTGGGGCGAGGAAAAAAATTCAGTACTTC.

The sample holds many counts of this clonotype. V is TRBV20-1 and J is TRBJ2-7, with 7 bases fitting TRBD1. Germline CDR1 DFQATT, CDR2 SNEGSKA (reference sequence). Germline trimming cut 5 bases from V and 2 bases from J; bases unmatched to any gene: 6. This CDR3 is built from 13 residues. The CDR3 DNA reads TGCAGTGCTGGGGACAGCCTAGCCTACGAGCAGTACTTC. Translating gives CSAGDSLAYEQYF.

This clonotype was recorded many times. This chain links TRBV20-1 with TRBJ1-1; D is ambiguous. Germline CDR1 DFQATT, CDR2 SNEGSKA (reference sequence). The CDR3 is 15 amino acids. Trimming cost V 6 bases and J 1 base, with 18 bases left between them. This chain's CDR3 is CSAPRRGPRNTEAFF. The CDR3 nucleotides are TGCAGTGCCCCCCGCCGTGGACCAAGGAACACTGAAGCTTTCTTT.

This chain joins TRBV4-3 and TRBJ2-2; D not certain. The CDR3 has 15 amino acids. In germline, CDR1 is LGHNA, CDR2 YSLEER. V dropped 2 bases and J dropped 1 base, with 8 bases sitting between them. This CDR3 reads CASSQLQQNTGELFF. CDR3 in DNA: TGCGCCAGCAGCCAACTACAGCAGAACACCGGGGAGCTGTTTTTT.

The chain is built from TRBV7-2 and TRBJ2-7; 8 bases agree with TRBD1. The junction had 5 bases not matched to a gene; V was cut back by 4 bases and J by 6 bases. The CDR3 is 13 amino acids. Germline CDR1 is SGHTA and CDR2 is FQGNSA. The CDR3 protein is CASSWAGGAEQYF. CDR3 DNA: TGTGCCAGCAGCTGGGCAGGGGGCGCCGAGCAGTACTTC.

The table lists this clonotype with many counts. The chain employs TRBV13 and TRBJ2-1; D gene ambiguous. The CDR3 has 15 residues. V lost 7 bases, J lost 0 bases, and 13 bases lay in between. The germline V gene encodes CDR1 PRHDT and CDR2 FYEKMQ (reference sequence). This CDR3 reads CASTPSGHSYNEQFF. In nucleotides, the CDR3 is TGTGCCAGCACCCCATCCGGCCACTCCTACAATGAGCAGTTCTTC.

In this sample, this clonotype turned up many times. V usage is TRBV7-2 and J usage is TRBJ2-5; the D gene is possibly TRBD2 (9 bases). CDR3 length equals 20 residues. Germline-derived CDR1 and CDR2 are SGHTA and FQGNSA. V dropped 3 bases and J dropped 4 bases, with 30 bases sitting between them. The CDR3 sequence is CASSLSGTGLAPDRGETQYF. CDR3 coding DNA: TGTGCCAGCAGCTTGTCCGGGACAGGACTAGCGCCCGACCGGGGAGAGACCCAGTACTTC.

This clonotype was observed at least ten times. The V call is TRBV6-5, the J call TRBJ2-2; D is perhaps TRBD2 (6 bases). Germline CDR1 is MNHEY and CDR2 is SVGAGI. The CDR3 totals 15 residues. V lost 6 bases and J 7 bases, leaving 18 bases between the germline ends. In DNA form, the CDR3 reads TGTGCCAGCAGCCCCGGGGGTTTGGGAGTCGGGGAGCTGTTTTTT. Translated, it gives CASSPGGLGVGELFF.

This clonotype was recorded many times. The CDR3 region is CASSFQRGREETQYF. As DNA, the CDR3 is TGTGCCAGCAGCTTTCAGCGGGGGAGGGAGGAGACCCAGTACTTC. The chain recombines TRBV7-2 with TRBJ2-5; 8 positions agree with TRBD2. The CDR3 extends over 15 amino acids. CDR1 is SGHTA and CDR2 is FQGNSA in the germline V gene. V gave up 3 bases and J gave up 5 bases; unmatched junction bases: 8.

This clonotype was recorded at least ten times. The V and J genes are TRBV4-3 and TRBJ2-7; 8 nucleotides align to TRBD1. The V gene's germline CDR1 is LGHNA and CDR2 YSLEER. The CDR3 is made up of 16 amino acids. Unmatched junction bases numbered 11, after V lost 4 bases and J lost 3 bases. The CDR3 DNA follows: TGCGCCAGCAGCCGAGGACAGGGCGCCCCCGACTACGAGCAGTACTTC. It codes for CASSRGQGAPDYEQYF.

This clonotype was found many times. The V gene is TRBV7-2, the J gene TRBJ2-2, with 7 bases identical to TRBD2. V trimming: 7 bases; J trimming: 0 bases; junction bases outside the gene matches: 5. The CDR3 spans 15 residues. Germline-derived CDR1 and CDR2 are SGHTA and FQGNSA. The CDR3: CASTRDYSNTGELFF. CDR3 nucleotides: TGTGCCAGCACCAGGGACTACTCGAACACCGGGGAGCTGTTTTTT.

This clonotype appeared many times. The chain employs TRBV12-3 or TRBV12-4 and TRBJ2-7; 7 bases map to TRBD2. This CDR3 is 15 amino acids long. The J segment lost 0 bases and the V segment lost 3 bases, leaving 5 bases of the junction unmatched. CDR3 DNA sequence: TGTGCCAGCAGTTTGGGGGGGACTTTCTCCTACGAGCAGTACTTC. Translation gives CASSLGGTFSYEQYF.

This clonotype was observed at least ten times. This chain joins TRBV28 and TRBJ2-7; no reliable D call. V was shortened by 4 bases and J by 9 bases, with 13 bases between the two germline ends. CDR1 is MDHEN and CDR2 is SYDVKM in the germline V gene. CDR3 size: 12 residues. As DNA, the CDR3 is TGTGCCAGCAGTTCATCCCTTCCGGCGCAGTACTTC. This gives the protein CASSSSLPAQYF.

This clonotype was detected many times. The chain couples TRBV20-1 to TRBJ1-2, with D possibly matching TRBD1 (5 bases). Germline values: CDR1 DFQATT, CDR2 SNEGSKA (reference sequence). Trimming stripped 6 bases from V and 0 bases from J, with 11 bases between. This CDR3 is 13 amino acids long. This chain's CDR3 is CSAAAGSNYGYTF. CDR3 DNA sequence: TGCAGTGCAGCCGCAGGGTCTAACTATGGCTACACCTTC.

This clonotype has at least ten counts. CDR3 sequence reads: CASSELRSSYEQYF. The CDR3 DNA reads as TGTGCCAGCAGTGAATTAAGGAGCTCCTACGAGCAGTACTTC. The chain couples TRBV6-1 to TRBJ2-7; unclear D gene. This CDR3 region has 14 residues. Trimming took off 2 bases at V and 0 bases at J, with 8 bases between the two ends. Germline CDR1 is MNHNS and CDR2 is SASEGT.

This clonotype was seen ten or more times. The chain employs TRBV6-2 or TRBV6-3 and TRBJ2-4; tentative D call: TRBD2 (6 bases). The CDR3 spans 15 residues. Germline values: CDR1 MNHEY, CDR2 SVGEGT. V was pared by 0 bases and J by 7 bases, with 13 bases between. The CDR3 coding sequence is TGTGCCAGCAGTTACTCAGCTACGGCGGGGAACATTCAGTACTTC. Its protein product is CASSYSATAGNIQYF.

This clonotype was seen many times. The chain is built from TRBV7-2 and TRBJ2-4; TRBD2 is a possible D gene (6 bases). The CDR3 totals 16 residues. V gave up 8 bases and J gave up 9 bases, with 26 bases separating them. Per the germline V gene, CDR1 is SGHTA and CDR2 is FQGNSA. The CDR3, as DNA: TGTGCCAGCTCAGCCGGTAGGGCTGGAGGGCTTTTCATTCAGTACTTC. Amino acids: CASSAGRAGGLFIQYF.

Turning to this clonotype: This may be a read error, as it is one base from a much larger clone. V is TRBV20-1 and J is TRBJ2-7, with D uncertain. In germline, CDR1 is DFQATT, CDR2 SNEGSKA (reference sequence). The CDR3 loop spans 12 amino acids. The V gene lost 7 bases and the J gene lost 4 bases, with 14 bases spanning the gap. The CDR3 coding sequence is TGCAGTGATAGCCTAAACTCTTACGAGCAGTACTTC. Protein product: CSDSLNSYEQYF.

This clonotype appeared many times. The chain links TRBV6-2 or TRBV6-3 to TRBJ2-3; 12 bases align to TRBD2. V trimming: 7 bases; J trimming: 2 bases; junction bases outside the gene matches: 7. CDR1 is MNHEY, CDR2 SVGEGT, per germline. The CDR3 contains 16 residues. CDR3 bases: TGTGCCAGCAAGATACTAGCGGGGGGACCCACAGATACGCAGTATTTT. Protein: CASKILAGGPTDTQYF.

This clonotype was counted at least ten times. In nucleotides, the CDR3 is TGTGCCAGCAGCTTAGATGCAGGGCCGTCCGAGCAGTACTTC. This codes for CASSLDAGPSEQYF. The chain couples TRBV7-9 to TRBJ2-7; tentatively, D is TRBD1 (5 bases). The CDR3 consists of 14 residues. The germline CDR1 and CDR2 sequences are SEHNR and FQNEAQ (reference sequence). V was clipped by 1 base and J by 6 bases, with 13 bases between them.

This clonotype was seen ten or more times. The V call is TRBV30, the J call TRBJ1-1; maybe TRBD1 (5 bases). The CDR3 has 13 amino acids. The germline CDR1 and CDR2 sequences are GTSNPN and SVGIG (reference sequence). The V gene lost 6 bases and the J gene lost 6 bases, with 17 bases spanning the gap. The chain's CDR3 is CACYRTGLAEAFF. CDR3 DNA: TGTGCCTGTTACCGGACGGGGCTAGCTGAAGCTTTCTTT.

This clonotype was seen repeatedly, ten times or more. The chain recombines TRBV14 with TRBJ2-1, with 9 bases identical to TRBD1. CDR3 length equals 15 residues. The V segment lost 3 bases and the J segment 6 bases; nucleotides outside the gene matches: 6. Germline V gives CDR1 SGHDN, CDR2 FVKESK. This CDR3 is CASSQAGQGLNEQFF. CDR3 DNA: TGTGCCAGCAGCCAGGCGGGACAGGGACTCAATGAGCAGTTCTTC.

The J gene is TRBJ1-6, the V gene TRBV9; D may be TRBD1 (6 bases). This CDR3 region has 14 residues. From germline, CDR1 is SGDLS and CDR2 YYNGEE. V was clipped by 0 bases and J by 11 bases, with 12 bases between them. CDR3 nucleotides: TGTGCCAGCAGCGTAGGAGGGGGGTTGACACCCCTCCACTTT. Protein product: CASSVGGGLTPLHF.